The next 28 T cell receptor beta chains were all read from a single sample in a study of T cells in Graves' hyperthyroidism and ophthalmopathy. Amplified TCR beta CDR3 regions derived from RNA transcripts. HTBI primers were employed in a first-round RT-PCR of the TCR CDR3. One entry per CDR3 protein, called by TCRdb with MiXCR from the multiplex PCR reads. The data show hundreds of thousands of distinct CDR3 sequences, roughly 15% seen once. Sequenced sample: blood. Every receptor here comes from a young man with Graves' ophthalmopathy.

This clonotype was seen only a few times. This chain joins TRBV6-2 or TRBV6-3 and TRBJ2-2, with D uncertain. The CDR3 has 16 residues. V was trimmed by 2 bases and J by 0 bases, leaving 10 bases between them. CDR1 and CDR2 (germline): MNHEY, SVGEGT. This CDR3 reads CASSYPGRSNTGELFF. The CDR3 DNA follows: TGTGCCAGCAGTTACCCCGGCAGATCGAACACCGGGGAGCTGTTTTTT.

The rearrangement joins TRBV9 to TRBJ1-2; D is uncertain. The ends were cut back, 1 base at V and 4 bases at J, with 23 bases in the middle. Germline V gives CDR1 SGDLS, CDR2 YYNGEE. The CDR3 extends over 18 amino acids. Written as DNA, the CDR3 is TGTGCCAGCAGCGTAAACCTCAATCCGACTCCGAGTAGCTATGGCTACACCTTC. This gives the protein CASSVNLNPTPSSYGYTF.

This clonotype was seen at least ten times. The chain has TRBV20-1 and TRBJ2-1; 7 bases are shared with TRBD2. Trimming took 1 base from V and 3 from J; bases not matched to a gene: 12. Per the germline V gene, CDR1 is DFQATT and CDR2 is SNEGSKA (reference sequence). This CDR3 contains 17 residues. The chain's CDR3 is CSARGIMREGYYNEQFF. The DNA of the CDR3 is TGCAGTGCTAGAGGAATCATGAGGGAGGGCTACTACAATGAGCAGTTCTTC.

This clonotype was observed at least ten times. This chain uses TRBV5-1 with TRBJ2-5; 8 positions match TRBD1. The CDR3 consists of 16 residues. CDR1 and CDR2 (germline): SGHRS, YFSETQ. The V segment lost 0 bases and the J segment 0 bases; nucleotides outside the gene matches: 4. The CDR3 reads CASSLGDRKNQETQYF. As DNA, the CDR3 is TGCGCCAGCAGCTTGGGGGACAGGAAAAACCAAGAGACCCAGTACTTC.

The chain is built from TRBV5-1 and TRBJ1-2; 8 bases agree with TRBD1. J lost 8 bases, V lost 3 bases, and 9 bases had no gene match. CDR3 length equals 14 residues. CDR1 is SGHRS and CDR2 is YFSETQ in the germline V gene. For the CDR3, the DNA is TGCGCCAGCAGCTCTGGACAGGGTGATTCGGGCTACACCTTC. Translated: CASSSGQGDSGYTF.

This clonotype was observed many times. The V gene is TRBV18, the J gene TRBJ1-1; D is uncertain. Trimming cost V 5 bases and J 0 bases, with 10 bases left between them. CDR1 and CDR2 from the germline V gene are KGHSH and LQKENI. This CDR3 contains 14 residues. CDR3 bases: TGTGCCAGCTCAAAGCAGAGAGTGAACACTGAAGCTTTCTTT. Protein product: CASSKQRVNTEAFF.

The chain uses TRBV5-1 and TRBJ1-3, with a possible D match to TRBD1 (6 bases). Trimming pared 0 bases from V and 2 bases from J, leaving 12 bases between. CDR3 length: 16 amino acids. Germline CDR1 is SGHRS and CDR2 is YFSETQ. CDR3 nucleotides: TGCGCCAGCAGCTTGGAACAGGGTGCAGCTGGAAACACCATATATTTT. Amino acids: CASSLEQGAAGNTIYF.

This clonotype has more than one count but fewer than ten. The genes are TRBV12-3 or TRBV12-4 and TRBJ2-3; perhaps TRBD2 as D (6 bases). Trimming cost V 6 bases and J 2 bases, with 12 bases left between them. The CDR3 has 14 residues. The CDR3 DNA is TGTGCCAGCAGGCGGCGGGGCTACACAGATACGCAGTATTTT. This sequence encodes CASRRRGYTDTQYF.

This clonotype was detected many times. CDR3: CASSRGQGSPSPLHF. The CDR3 DNA reads as TGTGCCAGCAGCCGGGGACAGGGGAGCCCGTCACCCCTCCACTTT. The chain is built from TRBV13 and TRBJ1-6; 10 positions agree with TRBD1. Germline trimming cut 5 bases from V and 10 bases from J; bases unmatched to any gene: 8. CDR1 PRHDT and CDR2 FYEKMQ come from the germline V gene (reference sequence). This CDR3 contains 15 residues.

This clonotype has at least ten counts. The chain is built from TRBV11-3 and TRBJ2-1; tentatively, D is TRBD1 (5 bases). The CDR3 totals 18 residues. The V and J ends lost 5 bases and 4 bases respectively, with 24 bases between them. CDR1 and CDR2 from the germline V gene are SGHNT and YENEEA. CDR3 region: CASSPDRGSSFVYNEQFF. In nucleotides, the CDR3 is TGTGCCAGCAGCCCAGACAGAGGCTCCAGTTTCGTTTACAATGAGCAGTTCTTC.

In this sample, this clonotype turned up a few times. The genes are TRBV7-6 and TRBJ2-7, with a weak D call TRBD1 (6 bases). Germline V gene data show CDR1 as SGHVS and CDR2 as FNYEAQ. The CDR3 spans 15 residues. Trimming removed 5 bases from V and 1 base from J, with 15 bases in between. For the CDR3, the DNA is TGTGCCAGCAGCACGGTACAGGGTGGATCCTACGAGCAGTACTTC. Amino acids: CASSTVQGGSYEQYF.

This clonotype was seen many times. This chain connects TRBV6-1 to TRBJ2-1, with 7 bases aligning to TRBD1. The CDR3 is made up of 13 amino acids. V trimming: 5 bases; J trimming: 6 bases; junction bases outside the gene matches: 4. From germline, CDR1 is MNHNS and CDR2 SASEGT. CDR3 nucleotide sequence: TGTGCCAGCAGTCCCGCAGGGGGCAATGAGCAGTTCTTC. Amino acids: CASSPAGGNEQFF.

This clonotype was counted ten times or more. CDR3 coding DNA: TGTGCCAGCAGCCGGGAAGGGAACTATGGCTACACCTTC. Its protein product is CASSREGNYGYTF. The chain uses TRBV3-1 and TRBJ1-2; D ambiguous. Germline CDR1 is LGHDT and CDR2 is YNNKEL (reference sequence). V gave up 4 bases and J gave up 2 bases, with 8 bases separating them. This CDR3 is built from 13 residues.

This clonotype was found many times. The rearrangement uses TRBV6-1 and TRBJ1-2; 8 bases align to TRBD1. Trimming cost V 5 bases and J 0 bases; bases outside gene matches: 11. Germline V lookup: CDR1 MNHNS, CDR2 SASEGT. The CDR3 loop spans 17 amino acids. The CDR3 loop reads CASSLGQGRSTNYGYTF. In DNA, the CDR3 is TGTGCCAGCAGTCTAGGACAGGGAAGGTCAACTAACTATGGCTACACCTTC.

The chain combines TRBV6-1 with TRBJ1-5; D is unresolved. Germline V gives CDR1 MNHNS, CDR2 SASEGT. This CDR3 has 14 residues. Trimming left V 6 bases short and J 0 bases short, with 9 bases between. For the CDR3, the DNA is TGTGCCAGCAGCCACGGGGTTAGCAATCAGCCCCAGCATTTT. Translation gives CASSHGVSNQPQHF.

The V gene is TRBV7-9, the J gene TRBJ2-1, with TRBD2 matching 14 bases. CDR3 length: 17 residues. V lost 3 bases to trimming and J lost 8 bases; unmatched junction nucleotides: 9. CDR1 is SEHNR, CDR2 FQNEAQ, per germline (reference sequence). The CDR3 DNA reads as TGTGCCAGCAGCTTCCCGGGACTAGCGGGAGACCCCCATGAGCAGTTCTTC. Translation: CASSFPGLAGDPHEQFF.

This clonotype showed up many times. The DNA of the CDR3 is TGTGCCAGCAGTGAACCGGGGAACACCGGGGAGCTGTTTTTT. Its translation: CASSEPGNTGELFF. This rearrangement joins TRBV6-1 to TRBJ2-2; the D is unclear. The CDR3 is 14 amino acids. Trimming stripped 2 bases from V and 1 base from J, with 5 bases between. CDR1 is MNHNS, CDR2 SASEGT, per germline.

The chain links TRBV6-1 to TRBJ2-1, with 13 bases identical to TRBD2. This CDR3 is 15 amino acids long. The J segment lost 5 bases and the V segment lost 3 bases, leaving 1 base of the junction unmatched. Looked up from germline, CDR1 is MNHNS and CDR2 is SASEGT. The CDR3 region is CASSETSGGNNEQFF. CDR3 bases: TGTGCCAGCAGTGAGACTAGCGGGGGGAACAATGAGCAGTTCTTC.

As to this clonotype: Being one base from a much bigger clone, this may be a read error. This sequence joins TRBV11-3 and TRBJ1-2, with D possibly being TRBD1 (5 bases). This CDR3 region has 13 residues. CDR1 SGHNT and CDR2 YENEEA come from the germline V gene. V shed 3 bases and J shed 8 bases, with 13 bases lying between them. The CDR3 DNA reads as TGTGCCAGCAGCTTGGCGGGGGAATGGGGCTACACCTTC. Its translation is CASSLAGEWGYTF.

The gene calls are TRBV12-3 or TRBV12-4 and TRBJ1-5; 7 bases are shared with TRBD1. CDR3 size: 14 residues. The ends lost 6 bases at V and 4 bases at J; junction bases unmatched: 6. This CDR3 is CASSVGQENQPQHF. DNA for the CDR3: TGTGCCAGCAGCGTCGGACAGGAGAATCAGCCCCAGCATTTT.

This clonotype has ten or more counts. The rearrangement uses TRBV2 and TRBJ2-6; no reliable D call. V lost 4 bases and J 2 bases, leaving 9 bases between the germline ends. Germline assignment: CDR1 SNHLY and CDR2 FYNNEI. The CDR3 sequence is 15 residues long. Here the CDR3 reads CASSGGRTGANVLTF. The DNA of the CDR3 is TGTGCCAGCAGTGGGGGAAGGACTGGGGCCAACGTCCTGACTTTC.

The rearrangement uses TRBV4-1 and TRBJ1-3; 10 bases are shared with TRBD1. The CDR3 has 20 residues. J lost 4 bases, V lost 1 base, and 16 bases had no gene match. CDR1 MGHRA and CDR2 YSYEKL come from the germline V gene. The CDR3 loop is CASSQVVTGTGDREGNTIYF. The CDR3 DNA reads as TGCGCCAGCAGCCAAGTTGTAACCGGGACAGGGGACAGGGAAGGAAACACCATATATTTT.

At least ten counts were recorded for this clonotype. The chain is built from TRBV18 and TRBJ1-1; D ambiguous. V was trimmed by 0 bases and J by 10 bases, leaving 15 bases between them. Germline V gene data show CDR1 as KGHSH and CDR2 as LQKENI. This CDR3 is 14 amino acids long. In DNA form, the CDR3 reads TGTGCCAGCTCACCACCAAGCACGGATCAAGGAGCTTTCTTT. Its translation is CASSPPSTDQGAFF.

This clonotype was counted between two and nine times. CDR3 loop: CASSQLAGDDEQYF. The CDR3 bases are TGCGCCAGCAGCCAACTAGCGGGAGATGACGAGCAGTACTTC. The rearrangement uses TRBV4-1 and TRBJ2-7; 10 nucleotides line up with TRBD2. The V segment lost 2 bases and the J segment 5 bases; nucleotides outside the gene matches: 3. The V gene's germline CDR1 is MGHRA and CDR2 YSYEKL. CDR3 length: 14 residues.

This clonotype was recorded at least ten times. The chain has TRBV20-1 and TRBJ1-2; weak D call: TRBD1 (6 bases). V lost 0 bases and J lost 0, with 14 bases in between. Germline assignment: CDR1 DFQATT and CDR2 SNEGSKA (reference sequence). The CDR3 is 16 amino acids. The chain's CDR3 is CSARDASGATNYGYTF. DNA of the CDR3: TGCAGTGCTAGAGATGCTTCAGGGGCCACTAACTATGGCTACACCTTC.

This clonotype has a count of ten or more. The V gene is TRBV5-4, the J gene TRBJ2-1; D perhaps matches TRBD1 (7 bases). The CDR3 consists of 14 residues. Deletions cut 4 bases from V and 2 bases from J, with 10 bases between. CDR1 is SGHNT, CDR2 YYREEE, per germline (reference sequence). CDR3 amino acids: CASSVRGAYNEQFF. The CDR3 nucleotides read TGTGCCAGCAGCGTCAGGGGGGCCTACAATGAGCAGTTCTTC.

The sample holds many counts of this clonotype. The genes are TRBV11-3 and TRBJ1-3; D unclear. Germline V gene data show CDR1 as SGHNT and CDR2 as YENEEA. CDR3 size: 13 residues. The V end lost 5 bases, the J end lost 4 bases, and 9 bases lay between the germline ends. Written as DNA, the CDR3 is TGTGCCAGCAGCCCGCTTTCAGGAAACACCATATATTTT. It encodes CASSPLSGNTIYF. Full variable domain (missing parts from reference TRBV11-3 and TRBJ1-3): EAGVVQSPRYKIIEKKQPVAFWCNPISGHNTLYWYLQNLGQGPELLIRYENEEAVDDSQLPKDRFSAERLKGVDSTLKIQPAELGDSAVYLCASSPLSGNTIYFGEGSWLTVV.

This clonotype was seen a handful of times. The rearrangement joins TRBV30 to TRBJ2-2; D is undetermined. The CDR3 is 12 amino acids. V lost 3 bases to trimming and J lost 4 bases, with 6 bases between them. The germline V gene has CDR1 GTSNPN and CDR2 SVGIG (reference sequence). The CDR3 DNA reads TGTGCCTGGAGCTTGTTCACCGGGGAGCTGTTTTTT. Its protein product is CAWSLFTGELFF.